The T cell receptor beta chain described here comes from a study of post-analysis software for immune sequencing data. Germline CDR1 is SGHRS and CDR2 is YFSETQ. CDR3 length equals 14 residues. The trim removed 4 bases at V and 6 bases at J, leaving 8 bases unmatched. Every TCR beta cDNA library bore unique molecular identifiers. TCRdb re-called the PCR reads with MiXCR, one entry per CDR3 protein. The sample lists some 260,000 distinct CDR3 sequences; less than 40% were seen once. This clonotype has a count of ten or more. No antigen is known for it. Study conclusions and caveats: Patients had higher frequencies than controls of a handful of TRBV segments, including TRBV5-6, TRBV5-1 and TRBV20-1.

The chain carries TRBV5-1 and TRBJ1-2; TRBD1 matches at 8 bases. This TCR derives from a girl aged 5 to 17 with multiple sclerosis. Sequenced input: blood. CDR3 protein: CASSPGQVADGYTF. The DNA for the CDR3 is TGCGCCAGCAGCCCGGGACAGGTTGCGGATGGCTACACCTTC.